The rows below give T cell receptor beta chains drawn from one sample of a study of shared clonotypes between healthy human individuals. Only in-frame clones appear in the TCRdb table, and some are missing; sequencing was by immunoSEQ multiplex PCR. The repertoire holds approximately 510,000 clones, with 79% as singletons. Sequenced: PBMCs. Receptors were obtained from a middle-aged woman in good health. Some clones in this sample may be carry-over from other donors' samples. CDR3s include the opening cysteine and the closing phenylalanine or tryptophan. A D gene is named only where the DNA matches it firmly. The size of a clone is reported for some rows only, either as once, few or many, or as a class for expanded clones.

v_gene,abundance,d_gene,j_gene,CDR3nt,CDR3aa
TRBV4-2,once,-,TRBJ2-7,TGTGCCAGCAGCCAAGGGGGGCCTGGGAACTTCGAGCAGTACTTC,CASSQGGPGNFEQYF
TRBV5-4,-,-,TRBJ2-3,TGTGCCAGCAGTCCACATAAGCTTACGCAGTATTTT,CASSPHKLTQYF
TRBV5-6,few,TRBD1,TRBJ1-6,TGTGCCAGCAGCCGGGGGACAGATAATTCACCCCTCCACTTT,CASSRGTDNSPLHF
TRBV2,-,-,TRBJ1-1,TGTGCCAGCAGTCTAGACAGGAACACTGAAGCTTTCTTT,CASSLDRNTEAFF
TRBV27,once,TRBD2,TRBJ2-1,TGTGCCAGCAGTTTATTGGGACTAGCGGCTAGCTCCTACAATGAGCAGTTCTTC,CASSLLGLAASSYNEQFF
TRBV7-2,-,-,TRBJ2-7,TGTGCCAGCAGCTTTCGAACAGACTACGAGCAGTACTTC,CASSFRTDYEQYF
TRBV6-5,-,-,TRBJ1-3,TGTGCCAGCAGTTCGCAGGGTGCTGGAAACACCATATATTTT,CASSSQGAGNTIYF
TRBV28,-,TRBD2,TRBJ2-1,TGTGCCAGCAAAAGGGGAGGGTCCTACAATGAGCAGTTCTTC,CASKRGGSYNEQFF
TRBV18,-,TRBD2,TRBJ2-3,TGTGCCAGCTCACCGACTAGCGGAGCAACAGATACGCAGTATTTT,CASSPTSGATDTQYF
TRBV27,-,-,TRBJ2-7,TGTGCCAGCACGGGTAGGAGGCTGGGAACCTACGAGCAGTACTTC,CASTGRRLGTYEQYF
TRBV6-1,-,-,TRBJ1-1,TGTGCCTCCAGGGACATGAACACTGAAGCTTTCTTT,CASRDMNTEAFF
TRBV20-1,-,-,TRBJ2-3,TGCAGTGCTAGAGCTGCAGATACGCAGTATTTT,CSARAADTQYF
TRBV5-5,-,-,TRBJ2-3,TGTGCCAGCAGCTTGGAGGGGGCTAGCGGGCTGGATACGCAGTATTTT,CASSLEGASGLDTQYF
TRBV11-2,-,-,TRBJ1-2,TGTGCCAGCAGCCCCCTAAGTCCGGGACACCAAAACTATGGCTACACCTTC,CASSPLSPGHQNYGYTF
TRBV19,-,-,TRBJ2-5,TGTGCCTCTAACGCCCAAGGGGGTTGGCAAGAGACCCAGTACTTC,CASNAQGGWQETQYF
TRBV6-1,-,TRBD1,TRBJ2-7,TGTGCCAGCAGGGACAGGGGCAGCTCCTACGAGCAGTACTTC,CASRDRGSSYEQYF
TRBV5-1,once,-,TRBJ2-2,TGCGCCAGCAGCTTGCTAGCTAGCCCGAACACCGGGGAGCTGTTTTTT,CASSLLASPNTGELFF
TRBV18,once,-,TRBJ2-1,TGTGCCAGCTCACTTCCGAGGAGCGGAAAAGCCTACAATGAGCAGTTCTTC,CASSLPRSGKAYNEQFF
TRBV7-2,-,TRBD1,TRBJ2-3,TGTGCCAGCAGCTACACCGGGACAGGGTTGACGCATTTT,CASSYTGTGLTHF
TRBV5-4,-,TRBD2,TRBJ2-1,TGTGCCAGCAGCTTGGGTCTAGCGGGAGGGTTGGATGAGCAGTTCTTC,CASSLGLAGGLDEQFF
TRBV2,-,-,TRBJ1-1,TGTGCCAGCAGTGTTGGGATTGGGACTGAAGCTTTCTTT,CASSVGIGTEAFF
TRBV5-4,-,-,TRBJ2-7,TGTGCCAGCAGTGCTGGGGTCTCCTACGAGCAGTACTTC,CASSAGVSYEQYF
TRBV19,-,-,TRBJ1-3,TGTGCCAGTAGTAGCCCAGGAAACACCATATATTTT,CASSSPGNTIYF
TRBV6-5,-,TRBD2,TRBJ2-5,TGTGCCAGCAGCACCACTAGCGGGAGTAAGACCCAGTACTTC,CASSTTSGSKTQYF
TRBV5-5,-,TRBD2,TRBJ2-1,TGTGCCAGCAGCCTGACTAGCGGGACTTACATTTACAATGAGCAGTTCTTC,CASSLTSGTYIYNEQFF
TRBV11-2,few,-,TRBJ1-1,TGTGCCAGCAGCTTTACATTCAGTAGGGGAGCTTTCTTT,CASSFTFSRGAFF
TRBV7-6,-,TRBD1,TRBJ2-7,TGTGCCAGCAGCTTAGGGGCCGGGACAGGGGGCGAGCAGTACTTC,CASSLGAGTGGEQYF
TRBV5-1,-,TRBD2,TRBJ2-1,TGCGCCAGCAGCTCTGGACTAGCGGGAGGAGATTACAATGAGCAGTTCTTC,CASSSGLAGGDYNEQFF
TRBV4-3,many,-,TRBJ2-5,TGCGCCAGCAGCCAAGGAGAGACAGGCCCCTCTGGGGGAGAGACCCAGTACTTC,CASSQGETGPSGGETQYF
TRBV29-1,-,-,TRBJ2-1,TGCAGCGTTAAACGCCCCAGCTACAATGAGCAGTTCTTC,CSVKRPSYNEQFF
TRBV15,once,-,TRBJ2-3,TGTGCCACCAGCAGCCTAGGATTTATGACGAATACGCAGTATTTT,CATSSLGFMTNTQYF
TRBV18,few,-,TRBJ1-5,TGTGCCAGCTCACCTACAGGATACAATCAGCCCCAGCATTTT,CASSPTGYNQPQHF
TRBV13,few,-,TRBJ2-1,TGTGCCAGCAGCTTAGGCCTCCAGCTGGGCAATGAGCAGTTCTTC,CASSLGLQLGNEQFF
TRBV28,-,-,TRBJ2-2,TGTGCCAGCGGGGGGATCGGGGAGCTGTTTTTT,CASGGIGELFF
TRBV4-3,-,-,TRBJ2-7,TGCGCCAGCAGCCGGGCCGGCGGGGACTACGAGCAGTACTTC,CASSRAGGDYEQYF
TRBV5-1,once,TRBD1,TRBJ2-3,TGCGCCAGCAGCTCTGGACGGGACAGTACCACAGATACGCAGTATTTT,CASSSGRDSTTDTQYF
TRBV7-2,-,-,TRBJ2-3,TGTGCCAGCAGCTTTGAACGAGGAGATACGCAGTATTTT,CASSFERGDTQYF
TRBV6-1,-,-,TRBJ1-4,TGTGCCAGCAGTGAAACGGGGACATCCGGGCAAGAAAAACTGTTTTTT,CASSETGTSGQEKLFF
TRBV28,-,-,TRBJ1-2,TGTGCCAGCGAGGGACGCTATGGCTACACCTTC,CASEGRYGYTF
TRBV19,-,-,TRBJ2-1,TGTGCCAGTAGTATACGGGACTTTGGGATCTCCTACAATGAGCAGTTCTTC,CASSIRDFGISYNEQFF
TRBV7-2,-,-,TRBJ2-7,TGTGCCAGCAGCTACTTCGAGTATAGCTCCTACGAGCAGTACTTC,CASSYFEYSSYEQYF
TRBV6-1,-,-,TRBJ1-1,TGTGCCAGCACCCTGGGGAGGGAAACTTTCTTT,CASTLGRETFF
TRBV7-2,-,TRBD1,TRBJ1-2,TGTGCCAGCAGCCCCCGGACAGGGGCTAACTATGGCTACACCTTC,CASSPRTGANYGYTF
TRBV7-8,once,TRBD1,TRBJ1-1,TGTGCCAGCAGCTTAGTCTTGTCTAGGAGGACAGGGTGGACTGAAGCTTTCTTT,CASSLVLSRRTGWTEAFF
TRBV18,few,-,TRBJ2-5,TGTGCCAGCTCACCACAAACAGGGACCCCACACCAAGAGACCCAGTACTTC,CASSPQTGTPHQETQYF
TRBV7-3,-,-,TRBJ2-1,TGTGCCAGCAGCCCCGTCGCTAGCTCCTACAATGAGCAGTTCTTC,CASSPVASSYNEQFF
TRBV9,-,TRBD2,TRBJ2-3,TGTGCCAGCAGCTCAGCCAGGGTCGGAGCGGGAGGGCTGTTTCGAGATACGCAGTATTTT,CASSSARVGAGGLFRDTQYF
TRBV10-3,-,-,TRBJ1-2,TGTGCCATCAGTGAGTCAGGGAGGGGCTCCGGCTACACCTTC,CAISESGRGSGYTF